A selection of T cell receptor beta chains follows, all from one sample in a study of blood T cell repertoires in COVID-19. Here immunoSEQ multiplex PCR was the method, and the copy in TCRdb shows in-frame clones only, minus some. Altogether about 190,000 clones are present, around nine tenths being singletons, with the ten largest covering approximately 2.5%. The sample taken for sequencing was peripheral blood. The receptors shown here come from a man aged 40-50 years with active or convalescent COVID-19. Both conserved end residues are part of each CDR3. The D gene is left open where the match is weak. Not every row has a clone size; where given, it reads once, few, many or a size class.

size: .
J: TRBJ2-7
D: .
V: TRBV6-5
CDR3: CASSYSGQYYEQYF
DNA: TGTGCCAGCAGTTACAGTGGACAGTACTACGAGCAGTACTTC

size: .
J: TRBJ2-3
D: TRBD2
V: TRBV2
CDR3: CASSILAGGSDTQYF
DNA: TGTGCCAGCAGCATACTAGCGGGGGGGTCAGATACGCAGTATTTT

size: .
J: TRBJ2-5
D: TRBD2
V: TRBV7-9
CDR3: CASSFLAGVQETQYF
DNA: TGTGCCAGCAGCTTCCTAGCGGGGGTCCAAGAGACCCAGTACTTC

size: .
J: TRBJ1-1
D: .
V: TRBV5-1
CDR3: CASSLVPRRGDTEAFF
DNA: TGCGCCAGCAGCTTGGTACCCCGCAGAGGAGACACTGAAGCTTTCTTT

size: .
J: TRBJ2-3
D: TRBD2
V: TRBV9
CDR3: CASTLAGGSTDTQYF
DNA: TGTGCCAGCACCTTAGCGGGGGGAAGCACAGATACGCAGTATTTT

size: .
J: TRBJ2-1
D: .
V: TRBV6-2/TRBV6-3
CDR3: CASSYSFHSYNEQFF
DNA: TGTGCCAGCAGTTACTCGTTCCACTCCTACAATGAGCAGTTCTTC

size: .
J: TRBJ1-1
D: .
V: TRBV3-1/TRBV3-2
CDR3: CASSSRKQGRDTEAFF
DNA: TGTGCCAGCAGTTCAAGGAAGCAGGGTCGGGACACTGAAGCTTTCTTT

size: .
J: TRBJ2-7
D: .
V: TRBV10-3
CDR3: CAISQGPEAYEQYF
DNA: TGTGCCATCAGTCAGGGGCCAGAAGCCTACGAGCAGTACTTC

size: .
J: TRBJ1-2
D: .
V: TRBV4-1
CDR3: CASSQVPGNYGYTF
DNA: TGCGCCAGCAGCCAAGTTCCAGGCAACTATGGCTACACCTTC

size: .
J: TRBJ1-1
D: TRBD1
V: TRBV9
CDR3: CASSPGRDRVDTEAFF
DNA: TGTGCCAGCAGCCCAGGGCGGGACAGGGTGGACACTGAAGCTTTCTTT

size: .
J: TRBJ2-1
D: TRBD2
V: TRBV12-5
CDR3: CASGLTLAGDYNEQFF
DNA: TGTGCTAGTGGTTTGACCCTAGCGGGGGACTACAATGAGCAGTTCTTC

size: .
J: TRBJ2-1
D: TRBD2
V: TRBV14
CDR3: CASSQKAGLVFNEQFF
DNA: TGTGCCAGCAGCCAAAAGGCGGGACTAGTATTCAATGAGCAGTTCTTC

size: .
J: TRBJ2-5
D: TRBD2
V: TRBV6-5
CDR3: CATRSDSGGETQYF
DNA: TGTGCCACCCGAAGCGATAGCGGGGGCGAGACCCAGTACTTC

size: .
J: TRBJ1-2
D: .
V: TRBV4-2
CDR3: CASSQVTGNGYTF
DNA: TGTGCCAGCAGCCAAGTCACAGGGAATGGCTACACCTTC

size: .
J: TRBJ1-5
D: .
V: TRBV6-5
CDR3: CASRPKAGFQPQHF
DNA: TGTGCCAGTCGACCTAAGGCGGGGTTTCAGCCCCAGCATTTT

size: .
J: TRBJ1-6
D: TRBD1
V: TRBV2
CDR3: CASIQEEAGGAPLHF
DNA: TGTGCCAGCATCCAGGAGGAGGCAGGGGGTGCACCCCTCCACTTT

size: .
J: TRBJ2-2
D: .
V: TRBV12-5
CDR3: CASGRRQKSSNTGELFF
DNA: TGTGCTAGTGGTCGCCGACAAAAAAGTTCGAACACCGGGGAGCTGTTTTTT

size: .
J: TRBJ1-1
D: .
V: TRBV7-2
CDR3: CASSLAGGAEAFF
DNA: TGTGCCAGCAGCCTAGCTGGGGGGGCTGAAGCTTTCTTT

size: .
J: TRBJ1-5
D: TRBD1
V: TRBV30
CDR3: CAWSAGGRGDQPQHF
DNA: TGTGCCTGGAGTGCAGGGGGCAGGGGAGATCAGCCCCAGCATTTT

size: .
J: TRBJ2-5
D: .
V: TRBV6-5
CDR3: CASSYFREETQYF
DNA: TGTGCCAGCAGTTATTTCAGGGAAGAGACCCAGTACTTC

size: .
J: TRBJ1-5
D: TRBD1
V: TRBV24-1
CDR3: CATSEQTTGGRSNQPQHF
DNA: TGTGCCACCAGTGAGCAAACGACAGGGGGCAGGAGCAATCAGCCCCAGCATTTT

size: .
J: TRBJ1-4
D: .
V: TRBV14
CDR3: CASSPVGVGEKLFF
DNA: TGTGCCAGCAGCCCCGTAGGGGTCGGAGAAAAACTGTTTTTT

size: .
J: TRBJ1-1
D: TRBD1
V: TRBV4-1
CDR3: CASSRSGQVNTEAFF
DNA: TGCGCCAGCAGCCGATCCGGACAGGTGAACACTGAAGCTTTCTTT

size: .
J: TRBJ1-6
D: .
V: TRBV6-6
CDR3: CASAPPHRPNSPLHF
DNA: TGTGCCAGCGCACCCCCGCACAGGCCCAATTCACCCCTCCACTTT

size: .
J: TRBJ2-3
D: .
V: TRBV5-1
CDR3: CASNDDYPGTDTQYF
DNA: TGCGCCAGCAACGATGACTACCCGGGCACAGATACGCAGTATTTT

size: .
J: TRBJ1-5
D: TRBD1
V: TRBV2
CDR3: CASEPGQGPYQPQHF
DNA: TGTGCCAGTGAACCGGGACAGGGACCCTATCAGCCCCAGCATTTT

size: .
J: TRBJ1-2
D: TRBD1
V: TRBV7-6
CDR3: CASSLGGQSNYGYTF
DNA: TGTGCCAGCAGCTTAGGGGGACAGTCTAACTATGGCTACACCTTC

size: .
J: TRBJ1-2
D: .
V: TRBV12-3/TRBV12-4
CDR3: CASSSDRTLSYTF
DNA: TGTGCCAGCAGTTCAGACAGAACTCTTAGCTACACCTTC

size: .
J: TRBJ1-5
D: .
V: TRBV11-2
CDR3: CASSLDLNQPQHF
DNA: TGTGCCAGCAGCTTAGATCTGAATCAGCCCCAGCATTTT

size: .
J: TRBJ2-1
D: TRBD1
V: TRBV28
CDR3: CASSTGTGQNEQFF
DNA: TGTGCCAGCAGCACCGGGACAGGGCAGAATGAGCAGTTCTTC

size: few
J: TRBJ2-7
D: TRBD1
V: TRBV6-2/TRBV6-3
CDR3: CASCRDSLYEQYF
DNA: TGTGCCAGCTGCCGGGACAGTTTATACGAGCAGTACTTC

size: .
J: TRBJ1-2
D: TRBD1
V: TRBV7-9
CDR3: CASSLDRAYGYTF
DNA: TGTGCCAGCAGCCTTGACAGGGCCTATGGCTACACCTTC

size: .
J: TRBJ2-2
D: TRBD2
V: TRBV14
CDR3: CASSPFRLAGARNTGELFF
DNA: TGTGCCAGCAGCCCCTTCCGACTAGCGGGGGCCCGGAACACCGGGGAGCTGTTTTTT

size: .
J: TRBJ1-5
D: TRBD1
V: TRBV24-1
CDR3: CATSDTGTGHQPQHF
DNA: TGTGCCACCAGTGATACCGGGACAGGGCATCAGCCCCAGCATTTT

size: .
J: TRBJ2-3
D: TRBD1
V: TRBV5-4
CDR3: CASSSQGARPDTQYF
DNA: TGTGCCAGCAGCTCTCAGGGGGCGCGCCCAGATACGCAGTATTTT

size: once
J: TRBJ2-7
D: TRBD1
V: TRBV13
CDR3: CASSLVGQGFHEQYF
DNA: TGTGCCAGCAGCTTAGTCGGACAGGGGTTCCACGAGCAGTACTTC

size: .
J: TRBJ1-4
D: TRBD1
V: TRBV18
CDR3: CASSLSGTENEKLFF
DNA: TGTGCCAGCTCACTATCCGGGACAGAGAATGAAAAACTGTTTTTT

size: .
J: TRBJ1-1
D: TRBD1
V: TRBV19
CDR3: CASNPGPGQAIMNTEAFF
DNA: TGTGCCAGTAATCCAGGTCCGGGACAGGCGATCATGAACACTGAAGCTTTCTTT

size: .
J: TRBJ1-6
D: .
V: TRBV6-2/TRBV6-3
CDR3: CASSYSETLNSPLHF
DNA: TGTGCCAGCAGTTACTCGGAGACGCTGAATTCACCCCTCCACTTT

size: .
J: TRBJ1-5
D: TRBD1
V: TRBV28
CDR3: CASSLPGTGSTQPQHF
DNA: TGTGCCAGCAGTTTACCCGGGACAGGCTCCACTCAGCCCCAGCATTTT

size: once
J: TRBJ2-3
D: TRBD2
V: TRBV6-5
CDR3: CASSYSGGAGPDTQYF
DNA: TGTGCCAGCAGTTACTCCGGGGGAGCGGGGCCAGATACGCAGTATTTT

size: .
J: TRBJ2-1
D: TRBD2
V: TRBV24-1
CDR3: CATSDPRLAGGSYEQFF
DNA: TGTGCCACCAGTGATCCAAGACTAGCGGGGGGGTCGTATGAGCAGTTCTTC

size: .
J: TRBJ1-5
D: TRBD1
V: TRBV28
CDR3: CASNLQGGNQPQHF
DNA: TGTGCCAGCAACCTACAGGGGGGCAATCAGCCCCAGCATTTT

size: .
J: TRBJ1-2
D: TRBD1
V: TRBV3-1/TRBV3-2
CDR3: CASSLDRGNNYGYTF
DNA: TGTGCCAGCAGCCTGGACAGGGGCAATAACTATGGCTACACCTTC

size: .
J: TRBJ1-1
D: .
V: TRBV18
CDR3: CASVGQGGTEAFF
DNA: TGTGCCAGCGTAGGGCAGGGTGGCACTGAAGCTTTCTTT

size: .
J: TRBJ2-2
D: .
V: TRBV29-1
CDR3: CSVEEETPNTGELFF
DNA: TGCAGCGTTGAAGAAGAGACACCCAACACCGGGGAGCTGTTTTTT